This TCR beta chain was captured by sequencing in a study of T cell responses to AZD1222 COVID-19 vaccine. CDR1 LNHNV and CDR2 YYDKDF come from the germline V gene (reference sequence). V was clipped by 0 bases and J by 7 bases, with 7 bases between them. The CDR3 contains 13 residues. The table came from immunoSEQ multiplex PCR; TCRdb's copy has only in-frame clones and leaves some out. The table shows over 45,000 clones, with about 74% occurring only once. The J gene is TRBJ1-5, the V gene TRBV15; D gene uncertain. The source was peripheral blood, collected on day 0 of AZD1222 vaccination. The sequence was obtained from an adult in good health. DNA of the CDR3: TGTGCCACCAGCAGAGATCGAGGACAGCCCCAGCATTTT. As protein: CATSRDRGQPQHF.